This T cell receptor (beta chain) was captured by sequencing in a study of blood T cell repertoires in COVID-19. The V end lost 0 bases, the J end lost 9 bases, and 12 bases lay between the germline ends. CDR1 MNHEY and CDR2 SVGEGT come from the germline V gene. This CDR3 spans 14 amino acids. In the original analysis: Amplification with reference gene primers provided the estimates of nucleated cell counts. Profiled with immunoSEQ multiplex PCR; TCRdb holds only in-frame clones, not every one. The DNA was the basis for D and trimming; V, J and clone size are from that table. The sample shows 150,000 to 200,000 clones, roughly 87% of them seen only once.

Sequencing was done on a sample of peripheral blood. The sequence came from a woman between 65 and 79 years old with COVID-19, enrolled during active disease. The genes are TRBV6-2 or TRBV6-3 and TRBJ2-1; a possible D gene is TRBD2 (6 bases). The CDR3 spells CASSYSLVGGEQFF. DNA for the CDR3: TGTGCCAGCAGTTACTCCCTGGTGGGGGGTGAGCAGTTCTTC.